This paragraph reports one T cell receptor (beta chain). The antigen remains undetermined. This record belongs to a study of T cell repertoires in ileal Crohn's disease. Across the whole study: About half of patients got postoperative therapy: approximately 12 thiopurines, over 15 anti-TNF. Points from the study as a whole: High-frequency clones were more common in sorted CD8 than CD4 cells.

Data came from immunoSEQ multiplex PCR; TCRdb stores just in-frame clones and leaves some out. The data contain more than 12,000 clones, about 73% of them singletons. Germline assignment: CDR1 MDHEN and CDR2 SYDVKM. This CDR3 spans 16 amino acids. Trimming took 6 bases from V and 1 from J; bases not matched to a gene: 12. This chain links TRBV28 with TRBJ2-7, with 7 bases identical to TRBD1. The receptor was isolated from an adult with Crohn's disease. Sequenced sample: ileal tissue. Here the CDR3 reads CASSSNRDRSSYEQYF. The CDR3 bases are TGTGCCAGCAGCTCAAACCGGGACAGATCATCCTACGAGCAGTACTTC.